What follows are 8 T cell receptor beta chains derived from one specimen sequenced in a study of T cells after posttransplantation cyclophosphamide. The repertoire was sequenced with immunoSEQ multiplex PCR; TCRdb's copy has only in-frame clones and lacks some. Of 20,000 or so clones in the sample, under 80% are singletons; the top ten hold around a quarter. Busulfan-fludarabine conditioning, marrow transplant, and cyclophosphamide on days +3 and +4 were administered. The sample consisted of PBMCs, taken after an allogeneic stem cell transplant with post-transplant cyclophosphamide. These receptors originate from a male patient between 25 and 39 years old who received an allogeneic stem cell transplant from a related donor, was CMV-positive, and had acute GVHD only. Some T cells could come from the graft donor.

V gene TRBV7-9 combines with J gene TRBJ2-1; D unclear. CDR1 and CDR2 (germline): SEHNR, FQNEAQ (reference sequence). Trimming cost V 1 base and J 4 bases, with 8 bases left between them. The CDR3 contains 14 residues. DNA of the CDR3: TGTGCCAGCAGCTTAGGATCCCAGTACAATGAGCAGTTCTTC. This sequence encodes CASSLGSQYNEQFF. Looking up the rest from reference TRBV7-9 and TRBJ2-1 gives the full variable domain: DTGVSQNPRHKITKRGQNVTFRCDPISEHNRLYWYRQTLGQGPEFLTYFQNEAQLEKSRLLSDRFSAERPKGSFSTLEIQRTEQGDSAMYLCASSLGSQYNEQFFGPGTRLTVL.

The chain links TRBV18 to TRBJ2-2; 9 bases fit TRBD2. V lost 3 bases, J lost 2 bases, and 4 bases stayed unmatched. Per the germline V gene, CDR1 is KGHSH and CDR2 is LQKENI. The CDR3 loop spans 16 amino acids. CDR3 amino acids: CASSPSGGQNTGELFF. The CDR3 region has the DNA TGTGCCAGCTCACCTAGCGGGGGACAAAACACCGGGGAGCTGTTTTTT.

This chain uses TRBV4-3 with TRBJ1-1, with no clear D. The germline V and J ends were trimmed by 3 bases and 1 base, with 9 bases remaining between them. Germline CDR1 is LGHNA and CDR2 is YSLEER. The CDR3 length is 14 residues. Here the CDR3 DNA reads TGCGCCAGCAGCCAGGGCGTCGCGAACACTGAAGCTTTCTTT. This encodes CASSQGVANTEAFF.

This sequence joins TRBV11-1 and TRBJ2-7; no reliable D call. In germline, CDR1 is SGHAT, CDR2 FQDESV (reference sequence). This CDR3 comprises 12 residues. The ends were cut back, 1 base at V and 3 bases at J, with 4 bases in the middle. The CDR3 sequence is CASSLESYEQYF. DNA for the CDR3: TGTGCCAGCAGCTTAGAGAGCTACGAGCAGTACTTC.

The chain is built from TRBV7-4 and TRBJ2-1; 8 nucleotides agree with TRBD1. Germline CDR1 SGHVT, CDR2 SQSDAQ. With V trimmed by 3 bases and J by 0 bases, 7 bases remained unmatched. The CDR3 is 17 amino acids. The CDR3 region has the DNA TGTGCCAGCAGCTTGTCAGGGGGCTGCCTCTCCTACAATGAGCAGTTCTTC. Residues: CASSLSGGCLSYNEQFF.

This clone was found a few times. DNA of the CDR3: TGTGCCAGCGGGACAGGGTACTTGAACACTGAAGCTTTCTTT. Residues: CASGTGYLNTEAFF. The gene calls are TRBV6-6 and TRBJ1-1, with 9 bases that match TRBD1. Germline trimming cut 8 bases from V and 0 bases from J; bases unmatched to any gene: 4. The CDR3 totals 14 residues. Germline CDR1 MNHNY, CDR2 SVGAGI (reference sequence).

The chain links TRBV4-3 to TRBJ1-2; no reliable D call. V was pared by 4 bases and J by 4 bases, with 13 bases between. Per the germline V gene, CDR1 is LGHNA and CDR2 is YSLEER. This CDR3 spans 14 amino acids. CDR3 nucleotide sequence: TGCGCCAGCAGCCCCGAGGCGGGTAGCTATGGCTACACCTTC. This translates into CASSPEAGSYGYTF.

This sequence joins TRBV6-1 and TRBJ1-2; 9 nucleotides match TRBD1. V lost 6 bases and J lost 4; bases outside the gene matches: 9. This CDR3 is built from 15 residues. The germline V gene has CDR1 MNHNS and CDR2 SASEGT. The CDR3 coding sequence is TGTGCCAGCAGAAAGGGCCCGGGACAGGGCTATGGCTACACCTTC. Translated, it gives CASRKGPGQGYGYTF.